The T cell receptor (beta chain) described here comes from a study of blood T cell repertoires in COVID-19. Sequencing used immunoSEQ multiplex PCR; TCRdb keeps in-frame clones, though not all of them. The sample shows roughly 250,000 clones, around 87% of them seen only once. Germline V CDR1 and CDR2: MGHDK, SYGVNS. The CDR3 is made up of 16 amino acids. Trimming left V 6 bases short and J 5 bases short, with 23 bases between. The receptor's source is a woman between 45 and 65 years old who had recovered from COVID-19. The sample was PBMCs or T cells enriched from blood (not recorded which). This chain links TRBV25-1 with TRBJ2-7, with TRBD2 as a possible D gene (5 bases). CDR3 region: CASSPPEDPRTDEQYF. The DNA of the CDR3 is TGTGCCAGCAGCCCCCCGGAGGACCCCCGTACGGACGAGCAGTACTTC.